This T cell receptor (beta chain) emerged from a study of blood T cell repertoires in COVID-19. The CDR3 is 14 residues long. Germline V lookup: CDR1 SQVTM, CDR2 ANQGSEA. V lost 4 bases, J lost 6 bases, and 19 bases lay in between. Clones were read by immunoSEQ multiplex PCR, and TCRdb kept only the in-frame ones, dropping some. Of around 230,000 clones detected, less than 85% appear once; the ten largest clones hold approximately 2.5%. This clone appeared a few times. The origin of this receptor is a woman in her seventies with active or convalescent COVID-19. This chain connects TRBV29-1 to TRBJ2-7; D might be TRBD2 (7 bases). Sequenced: peripheral blood. This CDR3 is CSVARAGHRLEQYF. The CDR3 nucleotides are TGCAGCGTTGCGCGAGCGGGACATCGGCTCGAGCAGTACTTC.